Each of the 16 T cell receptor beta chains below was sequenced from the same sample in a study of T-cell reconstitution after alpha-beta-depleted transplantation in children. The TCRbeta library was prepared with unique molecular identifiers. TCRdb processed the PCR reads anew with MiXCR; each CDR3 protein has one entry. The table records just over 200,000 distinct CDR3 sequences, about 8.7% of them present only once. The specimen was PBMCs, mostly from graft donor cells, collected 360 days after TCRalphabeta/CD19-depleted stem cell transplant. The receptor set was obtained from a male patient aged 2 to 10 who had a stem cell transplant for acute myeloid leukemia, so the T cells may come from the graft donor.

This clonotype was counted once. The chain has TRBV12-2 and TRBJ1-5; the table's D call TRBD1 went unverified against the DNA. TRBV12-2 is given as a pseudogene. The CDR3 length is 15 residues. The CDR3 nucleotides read TGTGCAAGTCGCTTAGTTTCCCAGGAGAATCAGCCCCAGCATTTT. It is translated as CASRLVSQENQPQHF.

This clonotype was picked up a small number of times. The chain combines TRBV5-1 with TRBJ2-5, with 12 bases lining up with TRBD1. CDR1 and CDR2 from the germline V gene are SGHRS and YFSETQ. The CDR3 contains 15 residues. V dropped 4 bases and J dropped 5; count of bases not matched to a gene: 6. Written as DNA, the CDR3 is TGCGCCAGCAGCCCCCGGGACAGGGGGCGGGAGACCCAGTACTTC. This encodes CASSPRDRGRETQYF.

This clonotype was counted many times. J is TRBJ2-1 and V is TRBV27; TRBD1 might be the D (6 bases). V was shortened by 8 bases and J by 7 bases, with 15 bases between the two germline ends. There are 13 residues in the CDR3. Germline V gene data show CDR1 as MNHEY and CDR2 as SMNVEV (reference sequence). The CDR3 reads CASHQGRWNEQFF. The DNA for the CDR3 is TGTGCCAGCCACCAGGGGCGGTGGAATGAGCAGTTCTTC.

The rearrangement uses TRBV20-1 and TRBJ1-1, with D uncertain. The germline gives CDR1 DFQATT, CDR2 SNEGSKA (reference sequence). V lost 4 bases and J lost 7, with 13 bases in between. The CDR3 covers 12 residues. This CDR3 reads CSATGGVSEAFF. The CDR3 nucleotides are TGCAGTGCTACTGGTGGTGTAAGTGAAGCTTTCTTT.

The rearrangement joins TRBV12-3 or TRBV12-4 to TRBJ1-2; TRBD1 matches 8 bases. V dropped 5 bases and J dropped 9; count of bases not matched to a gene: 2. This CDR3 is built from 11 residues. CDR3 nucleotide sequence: TGTGCCAGCAGTCAGGGGGCCAGCTACACCTTC. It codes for CASSQGASYTF.

In DNA form, the CDR3 reads TGCAGTGCTAGTCCACCTAGGGGGCTCTATGAGCAGTTCTTC. This translates into CSASPPRGLYEQFF. The V gene is TRBV20-1, the J gene TRBJ2-1, with TRBD1 matching over 7 bases. The CDR3 totals 14 residues. Germline CDR1 DFQATT, CDR2 SNEGSKA (reference sequence). The junction had 10 bases not matched to a gene; V was cut back by 3 bases and J by 8 bases.

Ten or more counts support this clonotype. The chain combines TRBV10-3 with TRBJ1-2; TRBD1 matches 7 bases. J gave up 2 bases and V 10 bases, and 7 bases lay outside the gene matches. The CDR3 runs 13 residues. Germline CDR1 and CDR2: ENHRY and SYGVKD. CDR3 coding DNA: TGTGCCACCGTCAAACAGGGGAACTATGGCTACACCTTC. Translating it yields CATVKQGNYGYTF.

In nucleotides, the CDR3 is TGCGCCAGCAGCCCCGGACTAGCGGGGACACAAGAGACCCAGTACTTC. Translation gives CASSPGLAGTQETQYF. This chain joins TRBV5-1 and TRBJ2-5; 12 nucleotides align to TRBD2. The ends lost 4 bases at V and 2 bases at J; junction bases unmatched: 6. The CDR3 has 16 amino acids. In germline, CDR1 is SGHRS, CDR2 YFSETQ.

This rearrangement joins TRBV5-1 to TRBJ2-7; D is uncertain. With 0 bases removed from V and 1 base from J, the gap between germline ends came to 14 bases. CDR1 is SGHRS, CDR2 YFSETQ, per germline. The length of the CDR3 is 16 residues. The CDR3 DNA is TGCGCCAGCAGCTTGGTGCCAGAGAGTACATCCTACGAGCAGTACGTC. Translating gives CASSLVPESTSYEQYV.

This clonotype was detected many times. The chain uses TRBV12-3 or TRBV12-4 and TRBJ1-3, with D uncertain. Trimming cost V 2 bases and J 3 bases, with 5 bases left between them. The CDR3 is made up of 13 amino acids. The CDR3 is CASSLTGGNTIYF. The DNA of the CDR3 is TGTGCCAGCAGTTTAACTGGTGGAAACACCATATATTTT.

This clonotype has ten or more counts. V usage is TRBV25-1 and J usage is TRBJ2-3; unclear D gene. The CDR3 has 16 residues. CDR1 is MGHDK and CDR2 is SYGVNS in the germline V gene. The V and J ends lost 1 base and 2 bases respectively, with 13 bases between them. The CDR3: CASSELGAGITDTQYF. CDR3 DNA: TGTGCCAGCAGTGAATTGGGCGCAGGAATCACAGATACGCAGTATTTT.

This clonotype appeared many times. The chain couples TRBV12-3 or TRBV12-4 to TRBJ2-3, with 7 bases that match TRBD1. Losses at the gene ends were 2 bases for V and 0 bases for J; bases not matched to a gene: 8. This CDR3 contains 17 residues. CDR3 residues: CASSLSARDSSTDTQYF. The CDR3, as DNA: TGTGCCAGCAGTTTAAGCGCGAGGGACAGCAGCACAGATACGCAGTATTTT.

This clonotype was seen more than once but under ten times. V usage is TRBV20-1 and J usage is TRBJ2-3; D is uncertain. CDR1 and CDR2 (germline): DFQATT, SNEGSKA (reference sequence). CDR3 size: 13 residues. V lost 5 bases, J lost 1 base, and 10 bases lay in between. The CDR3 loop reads CSAALLGTDTQYF. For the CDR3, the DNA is TGCAGTGCTGCACTATTAGGCACAGATACGCAGTATTTT.

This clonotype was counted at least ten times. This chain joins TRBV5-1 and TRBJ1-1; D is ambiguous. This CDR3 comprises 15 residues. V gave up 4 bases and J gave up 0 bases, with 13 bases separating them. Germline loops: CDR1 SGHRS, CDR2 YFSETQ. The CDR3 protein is CASSPNLILNTEAFF. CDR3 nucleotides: TGCGCCAGCAGCCCCAACTTAATTCTGAACACTGAAGCTTTCTTT. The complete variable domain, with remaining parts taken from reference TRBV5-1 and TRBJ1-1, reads KAGVTQTPRYLIKTRGQQVTLSCSPISGHRSVSWYQQTPGQGLQFLFEYFSETQRNKGNFPGRFSGRQFSNSRSEMNVSTLELGDSALYLCASSPNLILNTEAFFGQGTRLTVV.

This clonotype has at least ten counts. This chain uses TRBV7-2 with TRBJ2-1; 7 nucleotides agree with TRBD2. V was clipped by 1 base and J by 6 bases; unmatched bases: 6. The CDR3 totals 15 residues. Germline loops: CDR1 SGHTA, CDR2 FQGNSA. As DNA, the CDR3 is TGTGCCAGCAGCTTAGGCGGGAGAAGAGGCAATGAGCAGTTCTTC. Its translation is CASSLGGRRGNEQFF.

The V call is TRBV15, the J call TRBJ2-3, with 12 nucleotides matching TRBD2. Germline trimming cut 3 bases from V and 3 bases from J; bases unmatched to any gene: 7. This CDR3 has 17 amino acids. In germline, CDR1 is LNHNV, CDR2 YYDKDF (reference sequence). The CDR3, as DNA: TGTGCCACCAGCAGCGGTGGCGGACTAGCGGGGACAGATACGCAGTATTTT. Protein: CATSSGGGLAGTDTQYF.